This T cell receptor (beta chain) was recorded in a study of blood T cell repertoires in COVID-19 (TCRdb year 2020). Describing the broader study: Samples covering the acute and convalescent phases of COVID-19 were provided by collaborators in the United States, Italy and Spain. A de-identified subject ID, COVID-19 status, age in years and sex were almost always included in the sample metadata. The prospective study material was composed of cDNA or gDNA derived from T cells, B-cell-depleted T cells, or PBMCs. Deeply sampled blood TCRbeta repertoires from subjects exposed to, actively infected with, or recovered from COVID-19 were included in the dataset. The repertoires were released in a freely available public database intended as a resource for research on the immune response to SARS-CoV-2. Samples came from the ongoing ImmuneRACE study (first 160 participants) plus 1,254 subjects from 6 global collaborators. HLA class I and class II types, where available, came from metadata supplied by the sample provider rather than from assay-based typing.

The investigation overall reported the following: How much clinical and demographic metadata was included differed by source and by participant, and the metadata was provided uncurated.

As for this clone: This receptor's antigen is unknown. Qualities for individual bases were not recorded, and no much larger clone is one base off.

The CDR3, cysteine through phenylalanine, is 12 amino acids long. Here the CDR3 DNA is all that survives: 36 bases in frame from base 1. At the junction V is shortened by 2 bases and J by 8 bases, with 9 bases in between. Via the germline V gene, CDR1 is ENHRY and CDR2 SYGVKD. TCRbeta CDR3 regions were amplified from genomic DNA using the immunoSEQ Assay, a bias-controlled multiplex PCR. As for how the authors treated the data: Within the assay, amplification of reference gene primers was used to estimate how many nucleated cells each sample contained. Sequence reads were collapsed and filtered to measure the absolute abundance of every unique TCRbeta CDR3 rearrangement. For each sample, productive Simpson clonality was calculated by taking the square root of Simpson's diversity index across productive rearrangements. Held by TCRdb, this immuneACCESS table contains in-frame sequences only and omits some clones. Under half of the omission traces to an unresolved V gene where checked; the cause of the rest is unknown. V, J and clone size reflect that table, while D and trimming were determined from the DNA. In all, the sample holds about 120,000 clones, and about 79% of those were seen once. The ten most abundant clones make up approximately 4.5% of the sample.

Each collaborating institution followed its own protocols to collect whole blood in K2EDTA tubes. For TCRbeta analysis, collaborators shipped samples as frozen whole blood, isolated PBMCs, or DNA extracted from either of those sample types. Sequencing input: peripheral blood. This sequence originates from an older woman with acute or convalescent COVID-19. The chain employs TRBV10-3 and TRBJ1-2; the D gene is possibly TRBD1, with 6 bases matching. The nucleotide sequence is TGTGCCATCAGTGAGCCAGGGGTCGGCTACACCTTC. Translated, it gives CAISEPGVGYTF.